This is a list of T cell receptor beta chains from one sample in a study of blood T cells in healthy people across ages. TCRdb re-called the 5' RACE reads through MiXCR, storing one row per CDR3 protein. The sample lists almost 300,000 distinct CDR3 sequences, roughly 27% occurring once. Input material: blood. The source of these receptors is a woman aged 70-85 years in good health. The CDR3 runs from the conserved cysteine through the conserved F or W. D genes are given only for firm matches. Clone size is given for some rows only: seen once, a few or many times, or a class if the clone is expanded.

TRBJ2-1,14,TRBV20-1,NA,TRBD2,CSAPLTSGLTEQFF,TGCAGTGCGCCCTTGACTAGCGGCCTCACGGAGCAGTTCTTC
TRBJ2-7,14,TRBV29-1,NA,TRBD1,CSVKRTGGFYEQYF,TGCAGCGTTAAGAGGACAGGGGGCTTTTATGAGCAGTACTTC
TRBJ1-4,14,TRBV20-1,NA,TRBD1,CSARDQTGNEKLFF,TGCAGTGCTAGAGATCAGACAGGGAATGAAAAACTGTTTTTT
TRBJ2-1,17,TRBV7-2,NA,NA,CASSPPGLVGTYNEQFF,TGTGCCAGCAGCCCGCCCGGGCTAGTGGGTACCTACAATGAGCAGTTCTTC
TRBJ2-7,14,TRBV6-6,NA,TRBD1,CASRLTGESYEQYF,TGTGCCAGCAGGTTGACAGGGGAATCCTACGAGCAGTACTTC
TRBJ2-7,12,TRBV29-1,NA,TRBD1,CSATGVSYEQYF,TGCAGCGCTACAGGGGTTTCCTACGAGCAGTACTTC
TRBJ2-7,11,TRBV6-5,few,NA,CASSGDTEQYF,TGTGCCAGCAGTGGAGACACCGAGCAGTACTTC
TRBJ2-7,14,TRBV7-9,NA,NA,CANSLGEGAYEQYF,TGTGCCAACAGCTTAGGTGAAGGGGCCTACGAGCAGTACTTC
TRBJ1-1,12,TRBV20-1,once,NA,CSARPDNTEAFF,TGCAGTGCTAGACCCGATAACACTGAAGCTTTCTTT
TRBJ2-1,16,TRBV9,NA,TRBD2,CASSSYRAGGWNEQFF,TGTGCCAGCAGCTCCTACCGGGCGGGAGGCTGGAATGAGCAGTTCTTC
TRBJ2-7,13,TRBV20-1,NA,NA,CSASAGQFYEQYF,TGCAGTGCTAGTGCGGGACAGTTCTACGAGCAGTACTTC
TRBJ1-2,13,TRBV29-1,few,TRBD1,CSVGQGAARGYTF,TGCAGCGTGGGACAGGGGGCGGCGAGAGGCTACACCTTC
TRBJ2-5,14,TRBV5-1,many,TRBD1,CASSTGQWQETQYF,TGCGCCAGCAGCACGGGACAGTGGCAAGAGACCCAGTACTTC
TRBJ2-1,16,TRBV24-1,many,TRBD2,CATSDPGTSGNNEQFF,TGTGCCACCAGTGATCCCGGGACTAGCGGGAATAATGAGCAGTTCTTC
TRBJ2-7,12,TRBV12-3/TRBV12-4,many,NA,CASSPQQYEQYF,TGTGCCAGCAGTCCCCAGCAGTACGAGCAGTACTTC
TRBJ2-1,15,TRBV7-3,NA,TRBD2,CASSLAGLAGEKQFF,TGTGCCAGCAGCTTAGCGGGCCTAGCGGGAGAGAAGCAGTTCTTC
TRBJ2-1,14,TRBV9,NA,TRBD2,CASSSGTNFNEQFF,TGTGCCAGCAGCAGCGGGACTAATTTCAATGAGCAGTTCTTC
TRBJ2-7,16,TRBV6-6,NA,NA,CASRRGQGISIYEQYF,TGTGCCAGCAGGCGGGGGCAGGGGATTTCCATTTACGAGCAGTACTTC
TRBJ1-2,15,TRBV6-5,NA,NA,CASSWAGETRYGYTF,TGTGCCAGCAGTTGGGCAGGGGAAACCCGGTATGGCTACACCTTC
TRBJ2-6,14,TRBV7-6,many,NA,CASSSRIDANVLTF,TGTGCCAGCAGCTCCCGTATAGACGCCAACGTCCTGACTTTC
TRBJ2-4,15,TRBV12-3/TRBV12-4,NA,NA,CASSTPGKAKNIQYF,TGTGCCAGCAGTACACCGGGGAAAGCCAAAAACATTCAGTACTTC
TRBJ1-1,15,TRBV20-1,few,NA,CSASPPQGLNTEAFF,TGCAGTGCTAGCCCGCCTCAGGGGCTGAACACTGAAGCTTTCTTT
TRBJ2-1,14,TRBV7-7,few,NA,CASSLTGGYDEQFF,TGTGCTAGCAGCTTAACCGGGGGATACGATGAGCAGTTCTTC
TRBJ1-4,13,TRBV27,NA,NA,CASSLGAREKLFF,TGTGCCAGCAGTTTGGGGGCACGGGAAAAACTGTTTTTT
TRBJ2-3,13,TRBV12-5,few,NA,CASGLSSTDTQYF,TGTGCTAGTGGTTTGAGCAGCACAGATACGCAGTATTTT
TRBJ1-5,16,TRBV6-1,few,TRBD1,CASSLRPGTGRQPQHF,TGTGCCAGCAGTCTGCGCCCCGGGACAGGGAGACAGCCCCAGCATTTT
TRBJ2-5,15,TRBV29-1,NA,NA,CSVGPMTGRQETQCF,TGCAGCGTTGGCCCGATGACAGGGAGGCAAGAGACCCAGTGCTTC